The sequence of this TCR beta chain was determined in a study of cytomegalovirus exposure and HLA in healthy donors. It was with 60 Vbeta and 13 Jbeta primers that the PCR ran. TCRdb keeps only in-frame clones here, not all; method: immunoSEQ multiplex PCR. Its clone listing holds approximately 150,000 clones. The study, taken as a whole, reports: Evidence from a later analysis indicated that most CMV-associated TCR beta chains looked HLA-restricted.

As regards this clone: What it binds is not known.

Sequenced material: PBMCs. The origin of this receptor is a woman aged 18-29 years in good health and CMV-seronegative.

Here the CDR3 reads CASSLWGGTEAFF. The CDR3 bases are TGTGCCAGCAGCTTGTGGGGGGGGACTGAAGCTTTCTTT. This sequence joins TRBV11-2 and TRBJ1-1, with D perhaps matching TRBD1 (5 bases). Germline V lookup: CDR1 SGHAT, CDR2 FQNNGV. V lost 3 bases and J lost 5, with 10 bases in between. The CDR3 extends over 13 amino acids.